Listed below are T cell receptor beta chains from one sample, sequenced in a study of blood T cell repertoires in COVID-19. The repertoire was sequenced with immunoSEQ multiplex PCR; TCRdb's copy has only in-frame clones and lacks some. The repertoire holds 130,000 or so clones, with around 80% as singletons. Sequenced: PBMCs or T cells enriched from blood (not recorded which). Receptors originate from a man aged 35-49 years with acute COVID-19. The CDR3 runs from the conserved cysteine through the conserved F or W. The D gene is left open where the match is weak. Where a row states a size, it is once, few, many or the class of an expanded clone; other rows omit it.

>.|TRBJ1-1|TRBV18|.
CASSPPPQGRTEAFF
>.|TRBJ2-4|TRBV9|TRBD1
CASSPTGDIQYF
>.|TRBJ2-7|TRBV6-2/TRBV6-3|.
CASSYRDSYEQYF
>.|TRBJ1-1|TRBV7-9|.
CASSLGGDTEAFF
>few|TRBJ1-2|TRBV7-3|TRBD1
CASSFTGDYGYTF
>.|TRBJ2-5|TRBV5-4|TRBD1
CASSWTGEETQYF
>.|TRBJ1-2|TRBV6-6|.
CASSYDSPGDGNGYTF
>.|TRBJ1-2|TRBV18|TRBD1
CASSPSFRGMDYGYTF
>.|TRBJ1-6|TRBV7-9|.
CASSLGTNSPLHF
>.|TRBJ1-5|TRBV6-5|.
CASRSGSNSNQPQHF
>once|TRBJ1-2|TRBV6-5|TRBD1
CASSYAQGVGYGYTF
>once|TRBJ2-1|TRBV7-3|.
CASSFGTSPGLEQFF
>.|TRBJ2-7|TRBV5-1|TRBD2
CASSLGGSGGASSYEQYF
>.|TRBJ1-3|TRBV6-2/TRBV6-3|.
CASSYGDIVSGNTIYF
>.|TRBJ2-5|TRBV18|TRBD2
CASSPGLDQETQYF
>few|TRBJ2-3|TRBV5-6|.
CASSLGLVARTDTQYF
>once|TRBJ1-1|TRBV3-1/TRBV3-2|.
CASSQEGVGRDTEAFF
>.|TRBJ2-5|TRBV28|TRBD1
CASSRRTGGQETQYF